Each of the 9 T cell receptor beta chains below was sequenced from the same sample in a study of cytomegalovirus exposure and HLA in healthy donors. PCR employed 60 Vbeta and 13 Jbeta primers. Sequencing used immunoSEQ multiplex PCR; TCRdb keeps in-frame clones, though not all of them. The table lists some 100,000 clones, 55% to 75% of them singletons. The sample taken for sequencing was PBMCs. These receptors all stem from a woman aged 18-30 years in good health and CMV-seropositive.

CDR3 nucleotides: TGTGCCAGCAGCTCCGGACAGAGAAGGGACACCGGGGAGCTGTTTTTT. Residues: CASSSGQRRDTGELFF. The rearrangement joins TRBV5-4 to TRBJ2-2, with TRBD1 as a possible D gene (6 bases). The CDR3 spans 16 residues. Germline V CDR1 and CDR2: SGHNT, YYREEE (reference sequence). V lost 3 bases and J 3 bases, leaving 15 bases between the germline ends.

V and J are TRBV4-3 and TRBJ2-7; 11 nucleotides line up with TRBD1. This CDR3 region has 16 residues. V trimming: 0 bases; J trimming: 3 bases; junction bases outside the gene matches: 4. Germline V gene sequence: CDR1 LGHNA, CDR2 YSLEER. CDR3 loop: CASSQDGGTGGYEQYF. The CDR3 bases are TGCGCCAGCAGCCAAGATGGGGGGACAGGGGGCTACGAGCAGTACTTC.

The chain combines TRBV20-1 with TRBJ1-1, with a weak D call TRBD1 (5 bases). The CDR3 runs to 11 residues. Trimming took off 6 bases at V and 7 bases at J, with 12 bases between the two ends. Germline lookup yields CDR1 DFQATT and CDR2 SNEGSKA (reference sequence). CDR3 DNA sequence: TGCAGTGCGACCGGGGGGGATGAAGCTTTCTTT. Residues: CSATGGDEAFF.

This chain links TRBV27 with TRBJ2-3, with a weak D call TRBD1 (5 bases). Trimming stripped 0 bases from V and 5 bases from J, with 12 bases between. The CDR3 consists of 15 residues. Germline V lookup: CDR1 MNHEY, CDR2 SMNVEV (reference sequence). CDR3 sequence (DNA): TGTGCCAGCAGTTTATCTCGCAGGGATGGAGATACGCAGTATTTT. This sequence encodes CASSLSRRDGDTQYF.

The chain combines TRBV5-6 with TRBJ1-5, with D perhaps TRBD1 (5 bases). Germline V gene lookup returns CDR1 SGHDT and CDR2 YYEEEE. V was shortened by 3 bases and J by 1 base, with 11 bases between the two germline ends. This CDR3 region has 15 residues. CDR3 bases: TGTGCCAGCAGCTCGGGGGGGTGGAGCAATCAGCCCCAGCATTTT. Protein product: CASSSGGWSNQPQHF.

This clone was seen a few times. J is TRBJ1-3 and V is TRBV28; 7 nucleotides match TRBD1. Trimming cost V 1 base and J 7 bases; bases outside gene matches: 7. Germline CDR1 MDHEN, CDR2 SYDVKM. The CDR3 has 15 residues. The CDR3 spells CASSLLAAGGNTIYF. The CDR3 DNA is TGTGCCAGCAGTTTATTGGCAGCAGGGGGGAACACCATATATTTT.

V and J are TRBV7-9 and TRBJ1-1; D is perhaps TRBD1 (5 bases). Trimming took off 5 bases at V and 7 bases at J, with 17 bases between the two ends. There are 14 residues in the CDR3. Germline V gives CDR1 SEHNR, CDR2 FQNEAQ (reference sequence). CDR3 region: CASSPVGGRVEAFF. Written as DNA, the CDR3 is TGTGCCAGCAGCCCCGTCGGGGGGAGGGTTGAAGCTTTCTTT.

This clone was picked up a small number of times. The V call is TRBV5-6, the J call TRBJ1-2, with 9 positions matching TRBD1. The V segment lost 0 bases and the J segment 8 bases; nucleotides outside the gene matches: 5. Germline lookup yields CDR1 SGHDT and CDR2 YYEEEE. CDR3 length: 14 amino acids. The DNA for the CDR3 is TGTGCCAGCAGCTTGGGGGGAACAGGGGGCGGCTACACCTTC. Translating gives CASSLGGTGGGYTF.

The V and J genes are TRBV6-5 and TRBJ2-3, with 10 bases fitting TRBD1. The CDR3 totals 16 residues. After removal of 4 bases from V and 6 bases from J, the junction contained 10 bases not matched to a gene. The germline V gene encodes CDR1 MNHEY and CDR2 SVGAGI. CDR3 sequence reads: CASSFPRQGAEDTQYF. CDR3 sequence (DNA): TGTGCCAGCAGTTTCCCGCGACAGGGGGCCGAGGATACGCAGTATTTT.